One and the same sample provided the 22 T cell receptor beta chains below, sequenced in a study of blood T cell repertoires in COVID-19. Profiled with immunoSEQ multiplex PCR; TCRdb holds only in-frame clones, not every one. The sample includes just under 65,000 clones, roughly 85% seen only once; the top ten take about two fifths. Input material: peripheral blood. The receptors derive from a human donor in a cohort sampled during active COVID-19.

The V and J genes are TRBV5-1 and TRBJ2-3; 10 bases are a match to TRBD2. In germline, CDR1 is SGHRS, CDR2 YFSETQ. With V trimmed by 4 bases and J by 6 bases, 11 bases remained unmatched. This CDR3 is built from 16 residues. CDR3 protein: CASSMTSGSSTDTQYF. Here the CDR3 DNA reads TGCGCCAGCAGCATGACTAGCGGGTCCTCCACGGATACGCAGTATTTT.

This clone has more than one count but fewer than ten. As DNA, the CDR3 is TGTGCCAGCAGCCAGAATCAGGGGGTTTCGAACACCGGGGAGCTGTTTTTT. It encodes CASSQNQGVSNTGELFF. V is TRBV11-3 and J is TRBJ2-2, with TRBD1 matching 7 bases. Losses at the gene ends were 5 bases for V and 0 bases for J; bases not matched to a gene: 9. The CDR3 loop spans 17 amino acids. The V gene's germline CDR1 is SGHNT and CDR2 YENEEA.

This clone was seen more than once but under ten times. The chain has TRBV19 and TRBJ2-2, with 12 bases lining up with TRBD2. The CDR3 length is 17 residues. The V gene's germline CDR1 is LNHDA and CDR2 SQIVND (reference sequence). The trim removed 5 bases at V and 5 bases at J, leaving 9 bases unmatched. The CDR3 is CASSPILLAGGTGELFF. For the CDR3, the DNA is TGTGCCAGTAGTCCGATTTTGCTAGCGGGGGGGACCGGGGAGCTGTTTTTT.

The chain has TRBV28 and TRBJ2-2; D unresolved. Looked up from germline, CDR1 is MDHEN and CDR2 is SYDVKM. The CDR3 has 14 amino acids. Trimming took off 7 bases at V and 4 bases at J, with 13 bases between the two ends. DNA for the CDR3: TGTGCCAGCACCCCGATCGGAGTCACCGGGGAGCTGTTTTTT. Translated, it gives CASTPIGVTGELFF.

The gene calls are TRBV5-4 and TRBJ1-4; D may be TRBD1 (6 bases). Per the germline V gene, CDR1 is SGHNT and CDR2 is YYREEE (reference sequence). The V and J ends lost 4 bases and 4 bases respectively, with 11 bases between them. The CDR3 is 14 amino acids. CDR3 region: CASSTRGFNEKLFF. CDR3 coding DNA: TGTGCCAGCAGCACAAGGGGGTTTAATGAAAAACTGTTTTTT. Complete variable domain (other parts from reference TRBV5-4 and TRBJ1-4): ETGVTQSPTHLIKTRGQQVTLRCSSQSGHNTVSWYQQALGQGPQFIFQYYREEENGRGNFPPRFSGLQFPNYSSELNVNALELDDSALYLCASSTRGFNEKLFFGSGTQLSVL.

The rearrangement uses TRBV19 and TRBJ2-6; D call uncertain. Germline V CDR1 and CDR2: LNHDA, SQIVND (reference sequence). The V and J ends lost 3 bases and 0 bases respectively, with 9 bases between them. CDR3 length equals 16 residues. The CDR3 nucleotides are TGTGCCAGTAGTATTTCCCCGGGCTCTGGGGCCAACGTCCTGACTTTC. Translated, it gives CASSISPGSGANVLTF.

V is TRBV2 and J is TRBJ2-7, with 7 nucleotides matching TRBD1. CDR1 is SNHLY and CDR2 is FYNNEI in the germline V gene. CDR3 size: 16 residues. J was trimmed by 1 base and V by 7 bases; bases with no gene match: 13. CDR3: CASTQGQGLGSYEQYF. In DNA form, the CDR3 reads TGTGCCAGCACACAGGGGCAAGGTCTGGGATCCTACGAGCAGTACTTC.

The rearrangement joins TRBV13 to TRBJ1-2; D is ambiguous. Germline assignment: CDR1 PRHDT and CDR2 FYEKMQ (reference sequence). The V end lost 4 bases, the J end lost 3 bases, and 6 bases lay between the germline ends. The CDR3 loop spans 12 amino acids. The CDR3 is CASSSPDYGYTF. The CDR3 DNA is TGTGCCAGCAGCTCCCCCGACTATGGCTACACCTTC.

The rearrangement joins TRBV5-4 to TRBJ2-5, with TRBD2 identical over 7 bases. Germline CDR1 is SGHNT and CDR2 is YYREEE (reference sequence). The CDR3 runs to 15 residues. V dropped 6 bases and J dropped 3; count of bases not matched to a gene: 11. CDR3 nucleotides: TGTGCCAGCACCCGAGGGCCTAGCGGTGAAGAGACCCAGTACTTC. As protein: CASTRGPSGEETQYF.

This chain joins TRBV5-8 and TRBJ2-7, with no clear D. Germline loops: CDR1 SGHTS, CDR2 YDEGEE. V shed 2 bases and J shed 2 bases, with 14 bases lying between them. This CDR3 contains 15 residues. The CDR3 DNA is TGTGCCAGCAGCTTCCGTTCCGGCGGTACCTACGAGCAGTACTTC. Its translation: CASSFRSGGTYEQYF.

This chain links TRBV6-2 or TRBV6-3 with TRBJ2-7; D is perhaps TRBD1 (6 bases). The V end lost 5 bases, the J end lost 12 bases, and 20 bases lay between the germline ends. Looked up from germline, CDR1 is MNHEY and CDR2 is SVGEGT. This CDR3 spans 13 amino acids. This chain's CDR3 is CASSRPGTTDPYF. The CDR3 DNA is TGTGCCAGCAGTCGTCCGGGGACAACTGATCCGTACTTC.

The CDR3 DNA sequence: TGTGCCAGCAGCCCGGTCCGAGCTAACACAGATACGCAGTATTTT. It encodes CASSPVRANTDTQYF. The gene calls are TRBV7-8 and TRBJ2-3; the D is unclear. The germline V and J ends were trimmed by 5 bases and 2 bases, with 14 bases remaining between them. CDR3 size: 15 residues. From germline, CDR1 is SGHVS and CDR2 FQNEAQ.

The J gene is TRBJ2-3, the V gene TRBV7-2; 9 nucleotides agree with TRBD1. Looked up from germline, CDR1 is SGHTA and CDR2 is FQGNSA. V gave up 1 base and J gave up 2 bases; unmatched junction bases: 7. The CDR3 runs to 17 residues. CDR3 in amino acids: CASSLVQGTGFTDTQYF. In DNA, the CDR3 is TGTGCCAGCAGCTTAGTTCAAGGGACAGGGTTCACAGATACGCAGTATTTT.

The CDR3 region is CASNEGALGYTF. The CDR3 bases are TGTGCCAGCAATGAGGGGGCTCTTGGCTACACCTTC. The J gene is TRBJ1-2, the V gene TRBV2; TRBD1 aligns across 7 bases. Germline-derived CDR1 and CDR2 are SNHLY and FYNNEI. The CDR3 covers 12 residues. Trimming removed 7 bases from V and 7 bases from J; junction bases left unmatched: 6. Full variable domain (remainder filled in from reference TRBV2 and TRBJ1-2): EPEVTQTPSHQVTQMGQEVILRCVPISNHLYFYWYRQILGQKVEFLVSFYNNEISEKSEIFDDQFSVERPDGSNFTLKIRSTKLEDSAMYFCASNEGALGYTFGSGTRLTVV.

The table lists this clone with a count of one. The chain carries TRBV7-9 and TRBJ2-1, with D hard to call. Trimming removed 6 bases from V and 7 bases from J, with 4 bases in between. Germline assignment: CDR1 SEHNR and CDR2 FQNEAQ (reference sequence). CDR3 size: 10 residues. The CDR3 reads CASSRNEQFF. In DNA form, the CDR3 reads TGTGCCAGCAGTCGTAATGAGCAGTTCTTC.

CDR3 DNA: TGTGCCAGCCACTCTGCGGTGACAGGGGGCGCTAATGAAAAACTGTTTTTT. This codes for CASHSAVTGGANEKLFF. The J gene is TRBJ1-4, the V gene TRBV5-5; TRBD1 matches at 10 bases. The ends lost 7 bases at V and 3 bases at J; junction bases unmatched: 12. This CDR3 is built from 17 residues. Germline CDR1 and CDR2: SGHKS and YYEKEE (reference sequence).

The gene calls are TRBV12-3 or TRBV12-4 and TRBJ2-2; D is possibly TRBD1 (5 bases). The CDR3 is made up of 13 amino acids. Trimming left V 8 bases short and J 0 bases short, with 7 bases between. The CDR3 loop reads CASDSANTGELFF. The CDR3 DNA reads TGTGCCAGCGACAGCGCGAACACCGGGGAGCTGTTTTTT.

This sequence joins TRBV21-1 and TRBJ2-7; the table's D call, TRBD2, has no DNA check behind it. TRBV21-1 is given as a pseudogene. The CDR3 is 15 amino acids. This chain's CDR3 is CASSKRLAGSYEQYF. In DNA, the CDR3 is TGTGCCAGCAGCAAACGACTAGCGGGCTCCTACGAGCAGTACTTC.

The chain has TRBV7-3 and TRBJ1-1; 7 nucleotides align to TRBD1. The CDR3 has 15 amino acids. V gave up 6 bases and J gave up 2 bases; unmatched junction bases: 9. Germline V gene lookup returns CDR1 SGHTA and CDR2 FQGTGA. The CDR3 DNA follows: TGTGCCAGCAGTCGTACGGGGACAGTCAACACTGAAGCTTTCTTT. This codes for CASSRTGTVNTEAFF.

J is TRBJ2-1 and V is TRBV29-1, with 12 bases identical to TRBD2. V lost 1 base, J lost 9 bases, and 7 bases stayed unmatched. CDR1 SQVTM and CDR2 ANQGSEA come from the germline V gene. CDR3 length: 15 amino acids. Here the CDR3 reads CSVEVLAGGFGEQFF. The CDR3 DNA is TGCAGCGTTGAAGTCCTAGCGGGGGGGTTTGGTGAGCAGTTCTTC.

The rearrangement links TRBV30 to TRBJ2-3; a possible D gene is TRBD2 (6 bases). Deletions cut 4 bases from V and 0 bases from J, with 17 bases between. CDR1 is GTSNPN, CDR2 SVGIG, per germline (reference sequence). CDR3 size: 16 residues. Here the CDR3 reads CAWTLVGGSSTDTQYF. The CDR3 DNA is TGTGCCTGGACCCTCGTCGGGGGTTCCAGCACAGATACGCAGTATTTT.

The rearrangement joins TRBV9 to TRBJ2-3, with 8 bases that match TRBD1. The CDR3 sequence is 17 residues long. Germline V gene lookup returns CDR1 SGDLS and CDR2 YYNGEE. J was trimmed by 2 bases and V by 1 base; bases with no gene match: 9. The DNA for the CDR3 is TGTGCCAGCAGCGTATACGCCAGGGGACAGGACACAGATACGCAGTATTTT. It translates to CASSVYARGQDTDTQYF.